This TCR beta chain was recorded in a study of blood T cell repertoires in COVID-19. The length of the CDR3 is 13 residues. The germline V and J ends were trimmed by 4 bases and 6 bases, with 13 bases remaining between them. Per the germline V gene, CDR1 is LNHDA and CDR2 is SQIVND (reference sequence). Per the original methods: Amplification of reference gene primers provided the estimated nucleated cell counts. Sequencing used immunoSEQ multiplex PCR; TCRdb keeps in-frame clones, though not all of them. The DNA gave D and trimming, while V, J and clone size come from that table. The sample includes approximately 160,000 clones, approximately 80% of them seen just once. In this sample, this clone turned up a few times.

The sequencing sample was made of peripheral blood. This sequence was found in a woman between 50 and 59 years old in a cohort sampled during active or convalescent COVID-19. The chain combines TRBV19 with TRBJ2-7; D ambiguous. The CDR3 loop reads CASSNVRNSEQYF. Written as DNA, the CDR3 is TGTGCCAGTAGTAACGTGAGAAATTCCGAGCAGTACTTC.